The TCR beta chain described here comes from a study of T cells in Graves' hyperthyroidism and ophthalmopathy. For the study at large: Upon initial diagnosis and before any treatment, peripheral blood was collected.

Germline V gene sequence: CDR1 MDHEN, CDR2 SYDVKM. Trimming shortened V by 3 bases and J by 0 bases, and 9 bases separated the two germline ends. The CDR3 has 15 residues. This clonotype was counted ten times or more. Ophthalmopathy cases met thresholds of Clinical Activity Score at least 3, NOSPECS grade at least 4 and duration under 3 months. Together with thyroid ultrasound, orbital computed tomography, serum thyroxine and TRAb, clinical symptoms were used for diagnoses. From RNA transcripts, TCR beta CDR3 regions were amplified. Initially, a first-round RT-PCR of the TCR CDR3 employed the HTBI primer set. TCRdb processed the multiplex PCR reads anew with MiXCR; each CDR3 protein has one entry. Here the sample spans fewer than 400,000 distinct CDR3 sequences, over 11% being singletons.

This clonotype was obtained from a man aged 50-59 years with Graves' ophthalmopathy. V is TRBV28 and J is TRBJ1-5; no clear D. The specimen sequenced was blood. The CDR3 region has the DNA TGTGCCAGCAGTTTGCCTCACAGTAGCAATCAGCCCCAGCATTTT. It translates to CASSLPHSSNQPQHF.